The 26 T cell receptor beta chains below all came from one sample that was sequenced in a study of cytotoxic CD8 clonotypes in ibrutinib-treated CLL. The repertoire was sequenced with immunoSEQ multiplex PCR; TCRdb's copy has only in-frame clones and lacks some. The table includes tens of thousands of clones, roughly 49% detected once. The material sequenced was PBMCs, taken before ibrutinib treatment. The receptors here all came from a human donor with chronic lymphocytic leukemia.

This rearrangement joins TRBV30 to TRBJ1-5; TRBD1 matches at 11 bases. The CDR3 is 19 amino acids. V shed 2 bases and J 0 bases; nucleotides not matched to a gene: 12. Germline CDR1 GTSNPN, CDR2 SVGIG (reference sequence). This CDR3 reads CAWSPFRDRGVHSNQPQHF. The CDR3 nucleotides are TGTGCCTGGAGTCCTTTCCGGGACAGGGGGGTACATAGCAATCAGCCCCAGCATTTT. The whole variable domain, remainder taken from reference TRBV30 and TRBJ1-5, is SQTIHQWPATLVQPVGSPLSLECTVEGTSNPNLYWYRQAAGRGLQLLFYSVGIGQISSEVPQNLSASRPQDRQFILSSKKLLLSDSGFYLCAWSPFRDRGVHSNQPQHFGDGTRLSIL.

The rearrangement uses TRBV19 and TRBJ2-5; no firm D call. The CDR3 consists of 12 residues. V was clipped by 5 bases and J by 1 base, with 5 bases between them. Germline CDR1 reads LNHDA; CDR2 reads SQIVND (reference sequence). The CDR3 loop reads CASSFAQETQYF. In DNA form, the CDR3 reads TGTGCCAGTAGTTTTGCCCAAGAGACCCAGTACTTC.

In this sample, this clone turned up a few times. The genes are TRBV19 and TRBJ1-1; weak D call: TRBD1 (5 bases). The length of the CDR3 is 13 residues. Trimming shortened V by 7 bases and J by 5 bases, and 14 bases separated the two germline ends. CDR1 is LNHDA and CDR2 is SQIVND in the germline V gene (reference sequence). The CDR3 sequence: CASKPGGSTEAFF. CDR3 DNA: TGTGCCAGTAAACCCGGGGGGAGTACTGAAGCTTTCTTT.

The chain links TRBV6-5 to TRBJ2-7; maybe TRBD1 (5 bases). Trimming removed 5 bases at V and 3 bases at J, with 8 bases between. Germline-derived CDR1 and CDR2 are MNHEY and SVGAGI. The CDR3 runs to 12 residues. DNA of the CDR3: TGTGCCAGCAGTCCCACAGGCTACGAGCAGTACTTC. Its translation is CASSPTGYEQYF.

This rearrangement joins TRBV11-1 to TRBJ1-6, with TRBD1 matching 7 bases. CDR3 length equals 15 residues. CDR1 and CDR2 (germline): SGHAT, FQDESV (reference sequence). V was clipped by 3 bases and J by 9 bases; unmatched bases: 8. CDR3 DNA: TGTGCCAGCAGCTTGGACGGACAGGTGACTTCACCCCTCCACTTT. This encodes CASSLDGQVTSPLHF.

This rearrangement joins TRBV7-2 to TRBJ2-5, with 13 nucleotides matching TRBD2. Germline values: CDR1 SGHTA, CDR2 FQGNSA. With 5 bases clipped from V and 2 bases from J, the junction kept 5 bases outside the gene matches. The CDR3 extends over 16 amino acids. CDR3 sequence reads: CASSLTSGGSQETQYF. The CDR3, as DNA: TGTGCCAGCAGCCTGACTAGCGGGGGGTCGCAAGAGACCCAGTACTTC.

This clone was counted between two and nine times. The rearrangement links TRBV6-1 to TRBJ2-3; D could derive from TRBD1 or TRBD2 (5 bases each). V dropped 8 bases and J dropped 4 bases, with 13 bases sitting between them. The CDR3 extends over 13 amino acids. CDR1 is MNHNS, CDR2 SASEGT, per germline. The CDR3: CASVQGSADTQYF. Here the CDR3 DNA reads TGTGCCAGCGTTCAGGGTAGCGCAGATACGCAGTATTTT.

The gene calls are TRBV28 and TRBJ1-4; a possible D gene is TRBD1 (5 bases). The CDR3 covers 15 residues. In germline, CDR1 is MDHEN, CDR2 SYDVKM. V dropped 6 bases and J dropped 3 bases, with 14 bases sitting between them. CDR3 residues: CASSLTGFANEKLFF. The CDR3 DNA follows: TGTGCCAGCAGCCTTACAGGCTTTGCTAATGAAAAACTGTTTTTT.

The chain employs TRBV5-1 and TRBJ1-5; 7 bases fit TRBD1. The junction had 2 bases not matched to a gene; V was cut back by 2 bases and J by 0 bases. The CDR3 totals 15 residues. Per germline, CDR1 SGHRS and CDR2 YFSETQ. In DNA, the CDR3 is TGCGCCAGCAGCTTTACAGGGGATAGCAATCAGCCCCAGCATTTT. As protein: CASSFTGDSNQPQHF.

This sequence joins TRBV9 and TRBJ2-7; no clear D gene. This CDR3 comprises 17 residues. V lost 0 bases to trimming and J lost 3 bases, with 19 bases between them. The germline V gene has CDR1 SGDLS and CDR2 YYNGEE. The CDR3 sequence is CASSVGNQRGPGYEQYF. In DNA form, the CDR3 reads TGTGCCAGCAGCGTAGGTAATCAGAGAGGTCCGGGCTACGAGCAGTACTTC.

This sequence joins TRBV4-1 and TRBJ1-3; no reliable D call. Trimming stripped 0 bases from V and 4 bases from J, with 22 bases between. The CDR3 runs 19 residues. The germline V gene has CDR1 MGHRA and CDR2 YSYEKL. CDR3 nucleotides: TGCGCCAGCAGCCAAGATGCCCCTTACAGCCTACGTGCCGGAAACACCATATATTTT. It codes for CASSQDAPYSLRAGNTIYF.

This clone was counted between two and nine times. This could be a read error, since a much larger clone is one nucleotide away. This sequence joins TRBV9 and TRBJ2-5, with D unresolved. Germline lookup yields CDR1 SGDLS and CDR2 YYNGEE. V gave up 4 bases and J gave up 4 bases, with 5 bases separating them. This CDR3 spans 11 amino acids. The CDR3 DNA follows: TGTGCCAGCAGCTTCGGAGAGACCCAGTACTTC. Its translation is CASSFGETQYF.

The CDR3 sequence is CASSDLPGQGSPSGANVLTF. CDR3 coding DNA: TGTGCCAGCAGTGATCTTCCCGGACAGGGGTCCCCCTCTGGGGCCAACGTCCTGACTTTC. The V and J genes are TRBV2 and TRBJ2-6, with 9 nucleotides matching TRBD1. Germline-derived CDR1 and CDR2 are SNHLY and FYNNEI. There are 20 residues in the CDR3. V was clipped by 3 bases and J by 0 bases; unmatched bases: 12.

V and J are TRBV6-1 and TRBJ1-1; D not certain. Germline V lookup: CDR1 MNHNS, CDR2 SASEGT. The CDR3 is 10 amino acids. V was cut by 10 bases and J by 8 bases, with 11 bases left in between. The CDR3 spells CAIRHSEAFF. CDR3 sequence (DNA): TGTGCCATCCGACACTCCGAAGCTTTCTTT.

In its sample, this clone is medium-sized. This chain connects TRBV15 to TRBJ1-5; D is unclear. The CDR3 has 13 residues. V lost 0 bases and J lost 12, with 12 bases in between. Germline assignment: CDR1 LNHNV and CDR2 YYDKDF (reference sequence). This chain's CDR3 is CATSRDLIPDQHF. CDR3 in DNA: TGTGCCACCAGCAGAGACCTGATACCTGACCAGCATTTT.

The gene calls are TRBV4-1 and TRBJ2-3; D remains unclear. The CDR3 sequence is 13 residues long. Trimming stripped 1 base from V and 5 bases from J, with 7 bases between. Per germline, CDR1 MGHRA and CDR2 YSYEKL. CDR3 nucleotides: TGCGCCAGCAGCCAAGGGCCCAGAGATACGCAGTATTTT. It specifies CASSQGPRDTQYF.

This clone came up a few times. The chain combines TRBV12-5 with TRBJ2-1; 7 nucleotides match TRBD1. With 0 bases clipped from V and 5 bases from J, the junction kept 4 bases outside the gene matches. Germline values: CDR1 LGHNT, CDR2 FRNRAP. This CDR3 comprises 15 residues. CDR3 nucleotides: TGTGCTAGTGGTTTGGTCGAGGGGGCGGACAATGAGCAGTTCTTC. Its translation is CASGLVEGADNEQFF.

This chain connects TRBV5-1 to TRBJ1-6, with D unresolved. Between the trimmed V and J ends, which lost 2 bases and 7 bases, there was a span of 13 bases. CDR3 length: 15 residues. Germline V gene sequence: CDR1 SGHRS, CDR2 YFSETQ. In nucleotides, the CDR3 is TGCGCCAGCAGCTTAGTCGGCCAAGTAAATTCACCCCTCCACTTT. Translation: CASSLVGQVNSPLHF.

This clone was seen a handful of times. This rearrangement joins TRBV7-9 to TRBJ2-4; D not certain. Deletions cut 5 bases from V and 10 bases from J, with 12 bases between. CDR1 and CDR2 from the germline V gene are SEHNR and FQNEAQ (reference sequence). The CDR3 contains 12 residues. The CDR3 spells CASSPDVVIQYF. DNA for the CDR3: TGTGCCAGCAGCCCTGATGTGGTTATTCAGTACTTC.

This chain links TRBV6-1 with TRBJ2-7; D remains ambiguous. CDR3 size: 13 residues. V was cut by 6 bases and J by 2 bases, with 11 bases left in between. CDR1 and CDR2 (germline): MNHNS, SASEGT. The CDR3 sequence: CASSRIPTYEQYF. For the CDR3, the DNA is TGTGCCAGCAGCAGGATCCCCACCTACGAGCAGTACTTC.

A few counts support this clone. The chain has TRBV6-1 and TRBJ2-3; unclear D gene. Germline values: CDR1 MNHNS, CDR2 SASEGT. The CDR3 is 12 residues long. V lost 1 base, J lost 2 bases, and 1 base lay in between. The CDR3 is CASSEVTDTQYF. The CDR3, as DNA: TGTGCCAGCAGTGAAGTCACAGATACGCAGTATTTT.

The J gene is TRBJ2-7, the V gene TRBV4-1; 7 bases agree with TRBD2. V shed 2 bases and J 2 bases; nucleotides not matched to a gene: 6. The CDR3 covers 15 residues. Looked up from germline, CDR1 is MGHRA and CDR2 is YSYEKL. As DNA, the CDR3 is TGCGCCAGCAGCCAATTAGCGGGTCTGACCTACGAGCAGTACTTC. This gives the protein CASSQLAGLTYEQYF.

This clone was seen a few times. The rearrangement joins TRBV5-1 to TRBJ1-2; the D gene is possibly TRBD1 (5 bases). Trimming cost V 1 base and J 8 bases, with 15 bases left between them. Germline V CDR1 and CDR2: SGHRS, YFSETQ. The CDR3 totals 14 residues. CDR3 nucleotides: TGCGCCAGCAGCTTGATAGGGGACCCCGTCGGCTACACCTTC. Translated: CASSLIGDPVGYTF.

CDR3 loop: CASSYGSYGYTF. The CDR3 DNA sequence: TGTGCCAGCAGCTACGGAAGTTATGGCTACACCTTC. The chain carries TRBV5-6 and TRBJ1-2; no clear D. Trimming took 3 bases from V and 5 from J, leaving 8 bases between them. This CDR3 has 12 amino acids. Germline CDR1 SGHDT, CDR2 YYEEEE.

The V gene is TRBV28, the J gene TRBJ2-6, with D perhaps given as TRBD1 or TRBD2 (5 bases each). Germline V lookup: CDR1 MDHEN, CDR2 SYDVKM. CDR3 length: 14 residues. The germline V and J ends were trimmed by 5 bases and 7 bases, with 12 bases remaining between them. Written as DNA, the CDR3 is TGTGCCAGCAGTCCGAAACGGGACGCCAACGTCCTGACTTTC. Its translation is CASSPKRDANVLTF.

A few counts support this clone. The V gene is TRBV28, the J gene TRBJ2-7; 9 bases line up with TRBD1. The CDR3 runs to 18 residues. The germline CDR1 and CDR2 sequences are MDHEN and SYDVKM. Losses at the gene ends were 4 bases for V and 2 bases for J; bases not matched to a gene: 15. CDR3 in DNA: TGTGCCAGCAGTTACCTCCGACCAAATGGACAGGGGACCTACGAGCAGTACTTC. This encodes CASSYLRPNGQGTYEQYF.